Reported below is one T cell receptor beta chain. The record originates from a study of blood T cell repertoires in COVID-19. Study in general: Both acute and convalescent COVID-19 samples were obtained from the United States, Italy and Spain. T cells, B-cell-depleted T cells, or PBMCs supplied cDNA or gDNA.

Original processing methods: Estimates of nucleated cell counts were drawn from the amplification of reference gene primers. The method was immunoSEQ multiplex PCR; TCRdb's version includes in-frame clones alone and lacks a portion of them. V and J calls and clone size are given by that table; D and trimming were obtained from the DNA. The sample records 290,000 or so clones, more than 85% being singletons. The ends were cut back, 6 bases at V and 7 bases at J, with 13 bases in the middle. The CDR3 is made up of 13 amino acids. The germline CDR1 and CDR2 sequences are MNHEY and SMNVEV (reference sequence).

The sequence came from a man in his 70s with acute or convalescent COVID-19. V usage is TRBV27 and J usage is TRBJ2-1; TRBD2 is a possible D gene (6 bases). Material for sequencing was peripheral blood. The CDR3 sequence: CASRPFGGNEQFF. The CDR3 DNA follows: TGTGCCAGCAGACCTTTTGGGGGGAATGAGCAGTTCTTC.